This T cell receptor (beta chain) was identified in a study of T cells in Graves' hyperthyroidism and ophthalmopathy. General observations from the study: Median prediction lead before ophthalmopathy onset was around 6.9 months with the model. Among thyroid clonotypes expanded above 0.001, most also appeared in blood.

This CDR3 has 14 amino acids. The germline CDR1 and CDR2 sequences are LNHDA and SQIVND (reference sequence). Unmatched junction bases numbered 8, after V lost 10 bases and J lost 1 base. To note about this clonotype: Its target is not known.

RNA transcripts provided the source from which TCR beta CDR3 regions were amplified. With the HTBI primer set, the TCR CDR3 went through a first round of RT-PCR. Each CDR3 protein gets one entry after TCRdb re-called the multiplex PCR reads with MiXCR. Here the sample spans roughly 400,000 distinct CDR3 sequences, more than 13% being singletons. Diagnoses used clinical symptoms, serum thyroxine and TRAb, thyroid ultrasound and orbital computed tomography. This chain links TRBV19 with TRBJ2-3, with 7 bases lining up with TRBD2. The sequence derives from a man aged 50-60 years with Graves' ophthalmopathy. The sample comprised blood. The CDR3 sequence is CATAAGVGTDTQYF. The CDR3 region has the DNA TGTGCCACCGCGGCGGGAGTTGGCACAGATACGCAGTATTTT.